This TCR beta chain comes out of a study of shared clonotypes between healthy human individuals. Study-level results: As a rule, naive subsets had a larger estimated richness than memory subsets.

Germline CDR1 SGHDT, CDR2 YYEEEE. There are 15 residues in the CDR3. V was trimmed by 1 base and J by 2 bases, leaving 10 bases between them. This table comes from immunoSEQ multiplex PCR, and its TCRdb copy is limited to in-frame clones, with some not included. The repertoire has hundreds of thousands of clones, over 65% of them found once; the top ten carry under 2%. As concerns this clone: Its antigen is undetermined.

The material sequenced was memory CD4+ T cells sorted from blood. Sample subset: CD45RA-negative fraction. The chain is built from TRBV5-6 and TRBJ2-1; D gene unclear. This receptor was identified in a woman aged 25-40 years in good health. The DNA for the CDR3 is TGTGCCAGCAGCTTGTTGGGGTCTACCTACAATGAGCAGTTCTTC. Translating gives CASSLLGSTYNEQFF.